This T cell receptor beta chain emerged from a study of cytomegalovirus exposure and HLA in healthy donors (dated by TCRdb to 2017 to 2019). Regarding the research as a whole: An earlier analysis of approximately 640 of the donors reported about 250 Gb of sequence data and around 110 million unique TCR beta sequences from 150 million to 200 million T cells. An earlier analysis of approximately 500 of the donors applied high-throughput TCR beta sequencing to assess whether each TCR beta V gene segment acted as functional or pseudogenic. The T cell repertoires of 666 subjects were profiled by immunosequencing and related to cytomegalovirus serostatus. Besides the first cohort of roughly 660 subjects, a separate validation cohort made up of roughly 120 different subjects was used. Among 398 genotyped donors of the cohort, an average of around 240,000 unique TCR beta nucleotide sequences were sequenced per donor, roughly a sixth of them non-productive. A later analysis re-analyzed previously published TCR beta repertoires from hundreds of donors and added high-resolution HLA genotyping to study TCR occurrence patterns. Approximately 330 gigabases of sequencing data and roughly 80 million unique TCR sequences made up an early release that covered approximately 650 HLA-typed donors. Of the approximately 400 genotyped donors, roughly 85% fell in the genetic ancestry cluster associated with self-reported Caucasian donors. Donor age, sex, ethnicity and CMV serostatus were collected together with the repertoire data. The study aimed to test whether signatures of past pathogen exposure could be identified by cataloging public T cell receptors. In a later genetic analysis, genome-wide SNP genotypes for about three fifths of the 666 donors were used, and that subset was treated as a discovery cohort. Rather than using new phenotypic data, the later analysis identified candidate immune exposures from TCR beta sequences and from how often those sequences occurred across donors. Class I and class II HLA loci were covered by the typing at four-digit resolution. Roughly 5 DR-DQ haplotypes were handled as single units for association and clustering, since linkage in the cohort was strong. Every repertoire in the discovery cohort had been generated on one and the same sequencing platform. The number of typed donors differed by locus: roughly 620-630 for A, B, C, DRB1 and DQB1; 500 to 550 for DQA1; fewer than 610 for DPA1; and 400 to 480 for DPB1. The study combined high-throughput TCR immunosequencing, statistical association of individual TCRs with disease status, and machine learning to predict cytomegalovirus infection status.

Reading the germline V gene (reference sequence) gives CDR1 SEHNR and CDR2 FQNEAQ. From its cysteine to its phenylalanine, the CDR3 spans 14 amino acids. Only the CDR3 region is kept as DNA, spanning 42 bases read in frame from base 1. V loses 5 bases at its end and J loses 4 bases; junction bases beyond the gene matches: 5. The library was generated by the immunoSEQ multiplex PCR assay. For the multiplex PCR, a mixture combining 60 forward primers for TCR Vbeta segments and 13 reverse primers for TCR Jbeta segments was used. The CDR3 region of rearranged TCR beta genes was amplified from genomic DNA with a multiplex PCR assay. On the Illumina HiSeq System, the amplified TCR beta libraries were sequenced as 87-base-pair reads. As for the original processing: Across the 670 or so repertoires, a later analysis counted tens of millions of unique TCR beta chains, around 11 million of which were shared by at least two donors. A nearest-neighbor algorithm error-corrected the raw reads and collapsed the reads into unique sequences, merging closely related sequences to remove PCR and sequencing errors. CDR3 sequences were aligned to IMGT reference sequences to assign V, D and J gene segments. For a sequence to be retained, at least a six-nucleotide match to both a V gene segment and a J gene segment was required. Rearrangements were called productive when the CDR3 lacked stop codons and stayed in frame with V and J; all others were non-productive. Following IMGT convention, CDR3 was defined as the stretch from the second conserved V-encoded cysteine to the conserved J-encoded phenylalanine. The earlier analysis of 550 to 650 of the donors excluded any sequence lacking an unambiguous match to a single V gene segment. In an earlier analysis of several hundred of the donors, V segments were called functional above 56.7% productive rearrangements and were called segregating when the between-donor standard deviation exceeded 5%. A statistical classification framework was built for diagnosing cytomegalovirus status from the catalog of TCR beta chain sequences. A later analysis assigned V and J genes by comparing TCR nucleotide sequences with IMGT/GENE-DB human TR gene sequences. A later analysis assigned CDR3 sequences and most-parsimonious VDJ recombination scenarios with the TCRdist pipeline. A later analysis defined each TCR beta chain by its CDR3 amino acid sequence plus V-gene family, and excluded reads lacking a unique V-gene family. In a later analysis, fewer than 650 highly shared, low-generation-probability nucleotide sequences were removed to address suspected cross-contamination and a sequencing artifact. In a later analysis, a clonal expansion index for each public chain was calculated from normalized within-repertoire ranks of inferred template counts. In a later analysis, generation probabilities were computed using a VDJ recombination model fitted to out-of-frame rearrangements, and the results were checked against IGoR. Hypergeometric tests were used in a later analysis to score TCR-TCR, TCR-HLA and TCR-CMV co-occurrence, with a repertoire-size bias correction applied to the TCR pairs. A later analysis estimated false discovery rates by permuting HLA or CMV assignments 20 times. In a later analysis, co-occurring TCRs were grouped with DBSCAN, and TCRdist sequence similarity was added when clustering was performed within HLA-allele-positive subsets. Repertoires with fewer than 30,000 or more than 120,000 public chains were left out of co-occurrence clustering, as were several repertoires with anomalous nucleotide sharing. This is the immuneACCESS table as TCRdb keeps it, with only in-frame sequences that have V and J called. A part of the clones is gone; compared with another copy, unresolved V genes explain less than half, and the rest is unexplained. For V, J and clone size, that table is used; D and trimming come from the DNA. This sample lists fewer than 250,000 clones; 75% to 80% were detected once. 1.5% to 2% of the sample is in the top ten clones.

The cohort consisted of fewer than 700 healthy bone marrow donors. At the time of sampling, every cohort member was nominally healthy, though immune exposures that went unrecorded were likely present. The donor tested CMV seronegative and was one of the 352 seronegative cohort members. A peripheral blood sample was collected from each donor, and TCR beta sequencing was performed on peripheral blood mononuclear cells. The Qiagen DNeasy Blood Extraction Kit was used to extract genomic DNA from the blood cell samples. With respect to this clone: Its antigen specificity is not known. Per-nucleotide qualities are absent, and no much larger clonotype sits a single base away.

General study outcomes and caveats: Sequencing depth was assumed to be roughly uniform across donors in the presence/absence analyses, though that assumption may not hold. A further reported finding was that TCR beta sequences accurately predicted the HLA-A and HLA-B alleles for most subjects in the first cohort. The classifier was reported to diagnose cytomegalovirus status with high specificity and sensitivity in both the original cohort and the validation cohort. Because HLA typing was unavailable for some donors at each locus, only the typed subset was used in association tests. This cohort had only TCR beta chains sequenced, and the lack of alpha or paired-chain data limited which features could be detected. In a later analysis, most CMV-associated TCR beta chains were found to appear HLA-restricted, with HLA associations seemingly driven largely by CMV exposure. A later analysis reported that several top co-occurrence clusters appeared linked to parvovirus B19, influenza, CMV and Epstein-Barr virus. Linkage disequilibrium might explain the correlated functional status among segregating V segments, but an unknown experimental factor could not be excluded. The only immune exposure information available for the cohort was CMV serostatus. Seventeen rarely observed V segments, including chromosome 9 orphons, were excluded from the earlier analysis of several hundred of the donors because counts were too low. The sequencing pipeline was judged likely to have produced a cluster of highly shared sequence variants as a technical artifact. In a later genetic analysis, fewer N-insertions in productive TCRs were reported among donors in an Asian-associated ancestry cluster than the roughly 640-donor mean. When HLA alleles, especially DR and DQ, strongly co-occurred, attributing TCR associations to individual alleles was difficult. Compared with equally common non-associated chains, HLA-associated TCR beta chains in a later analysis were more clonally expanded and had lower generation probabilities. The authors suggested that the approach could potentially be generalized to other disease states and immunological phenotypes. While some public TCRs were present in many individuals, most TCR sequences turned up only very rarely across donors. An earlier analysis of 450 to 750 of the donors showed that most TCR beta V segments appeared in productive rearrangements either about 90% or about 30% of the time, which broadly matched IMGT annotations. Three of the identified cytomegalovirus-associated TCR beta chains were confirmed in vitro to be specific for cytomegalovirus antigens. Some IMGT-functional V segments, including TRBV6-2 and TRBV6-3, could not be distinguished by the 87-base-pair reads and were therefore excluded. A total of fewer than 200 TCR beta chains were listed by the study as associated with cytomegalovirus. A later analysis associated about 17,000 TCR beta sequences with specific HLA alleles at a false discovery rate of 0.05. A later genetic analysis associated a missense DCLRE1C variant with V-gene and J-gene trimming of TCR beta chains, and an independent cohort replicated the association. A later analysis found that TCR association rates varied across HLA loci, with DRB1 alleles showing the most associated TCRs and HLA-C alleles the fewest.

The TCR originated in a male donor in good health and CMV-seronegative. The chain joins TRBV7-9 to TRBJ2-5, and TRBD1 matches 9 of the central bases. Sequencing used PBMCs. The CDR3 region reads CASSQTGQGETQYF. The DNA sequence is TGTGCCAGCAGCCAAACGGGACAGGGAGAGACCCAGTACTTC. Reference TRBV7-9 and TRBJ2-5 genes cover what lies past the CDR3, so the full variable domain is DTGVSQNPRHKITKRGQNVTFRCDPISEHNRLYWYRQTLGQGPEFLTYFQNEAQLEKSRLLSDRFSAERPKGSFSTLEIQRTEQGDSAMYLCASSQTGQGETQYFGPGTRLLVL.